This T cell receptor beta chain was documented in a study of blood T cell repertoires in COVID-19. About the study: Specimens from acute and convalescent COVID-19 originated in the United States, Italy and Spain. Sources were T cells, B-cell-depleted T cells, or PBMCs; the material itself was cDNA or gDNA.

In the original workflow: The authors estimated nucleated cell counts from reference gene primer amplification. Sequencing used immunoSEQ multiplex PCR; TCRdb keeps in-frame clones, though not all of them. Clone size and the V and J calls come from that table; the DNA yielded D and trimming. The table shows a few hundred thousand clones, with 70% to 90% occurring only once. Germline CDR1 MDHEN, CDR2 SYDVKM. The CDR3 is 13 amino acids. V shed 5 bases and J 6 bases; nucleotides not matched to a gene: 6. The receptor was derived from a woman aged 60-75 years with acute or convalescent COVID-19. What was sequenced was peripheral blood. This sequence joins TRBV28 and TRBJ1-2, with TRBD1 matching 7 bases. CDR3 sequence (DNA): TGTGCCAGCAGTCTAGGGGACAGAGATGGCTACACCTTC. As protein: CASSLGDRDGYTF.